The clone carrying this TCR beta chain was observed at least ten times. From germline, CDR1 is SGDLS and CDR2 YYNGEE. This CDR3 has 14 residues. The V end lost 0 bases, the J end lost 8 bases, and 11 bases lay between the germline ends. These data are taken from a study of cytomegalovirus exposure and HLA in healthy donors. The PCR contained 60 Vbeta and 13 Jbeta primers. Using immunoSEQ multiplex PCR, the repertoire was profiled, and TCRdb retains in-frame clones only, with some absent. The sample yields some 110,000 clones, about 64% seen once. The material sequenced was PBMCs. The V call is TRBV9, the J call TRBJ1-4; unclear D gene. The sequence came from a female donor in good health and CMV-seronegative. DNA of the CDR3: TGTGCCAGCAGCGTAGGGGCTGTAGAAGAAAAACTGTTTTTT. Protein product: CASSVGAVEEKLFF.